One T cell receptor beta chain is described in this entry. An end of the junction does not agree with germline; a read error may underlie this. The data stem from a study of tissue T cells after allogeneic stem cell transplantation. Only in-frame clones appear in the TCRdb table, and some are missing; sequencing was by immunoSEQ multiplex PCR. The sample holds around 1,600 clones, around four fifths seen once. Germline V gene sequence: CDR1 SGHTA, CDR2 FQGNSA. CDR3 length: 14 amino acids. The material was liver tissue, obtained at autopsy. The chain joins TRBV7-2 to TRBJ2-5, with 12 bases aligning to TRBD2. This sequence was found in a male patient of 60 years or more with steroid-refractory graft-versus-host disease after an allogeneic stem cell transplant. Some of these T cells may belong to the graft donor. In DNA form, the CDR3 reads TGTGCCAGCAGCCTAGCGGGGGGGTGGGAGACCCAGTACTTC. It is translated as CASSLAGGWETQYF.